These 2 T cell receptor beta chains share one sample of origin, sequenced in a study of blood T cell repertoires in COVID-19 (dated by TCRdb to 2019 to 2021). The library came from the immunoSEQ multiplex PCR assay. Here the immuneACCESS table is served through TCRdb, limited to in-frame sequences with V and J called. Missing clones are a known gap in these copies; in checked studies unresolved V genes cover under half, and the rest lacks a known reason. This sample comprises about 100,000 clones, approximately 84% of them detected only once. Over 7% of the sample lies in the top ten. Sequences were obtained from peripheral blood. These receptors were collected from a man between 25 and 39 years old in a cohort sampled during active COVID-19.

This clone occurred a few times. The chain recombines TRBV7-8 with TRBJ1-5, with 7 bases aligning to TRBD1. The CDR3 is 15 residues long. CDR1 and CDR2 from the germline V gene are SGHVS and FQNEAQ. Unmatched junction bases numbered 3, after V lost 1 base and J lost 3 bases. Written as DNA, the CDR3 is TGTGCCAGCAGCTTAGGGACAGGAATCAATCAGCCCCAGCATTTT. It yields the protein CASSLGTGINQPQHF.

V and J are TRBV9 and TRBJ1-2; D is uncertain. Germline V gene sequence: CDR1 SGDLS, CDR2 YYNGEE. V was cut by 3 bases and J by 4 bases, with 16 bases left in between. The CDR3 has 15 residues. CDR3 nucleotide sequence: TGTGCCAGCAGCGGGGCCGGCGGGCTCTCCTATGGCTACACCTTC. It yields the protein CASSGAGGLSYGYTF.